The 3 T cell receptor beta chains reported below all come from one sample, sequenced in a study of technical replicates of blood from a handful of donors. The protocol was immunoSEQ multiplex PCR, while the TCRdb copy is restricted to in-frame clones and leaves out a portion. The data contain 60,000 or so clones, approximately 87% of them singletons. The sequencing sample was made of PBMCs. The receptor source for this set is a human donor in good health. Some clones in this sample may be carry-over from other donors' samples.

This chain links TRBV5-1 with TRBJ2-1; D remains unclear. The CDR3 covers 13 residues. The germline V gene has CDR1 SGHRS and CDR2 YFSETQ. V lost 3 bases to trimming and J lost 9 bases, with 13 bases between them. CDR3 nucleotides: TGCGCCAGCAGCTATGACATCTCCGGTGAGCAGTTCTTC. It codes for CASSYDISGEQFF.

V and J are TRBV4-2 and TRBJ2-7, with 8 bases matching TRBD2. Unmatched junction bases numbered 8, after V lost 5 bases and J lost 5 bases. Germline V lookup: CDR1 LGHNA, CDR2 YNFKEQ. The CDR3 runs to 14 residues. The chain's CDR3 is CASSDRGGEHEQYF. The CDR3 DNA follows: TGTGCCAGCAGCGACCGGGGGGGCGAGCACGAGCAGTACTTC.

The V and J genes are TRBV11-2 and TRBJ2-7; 8 bases line up with TRBD2. This CDR3 comprises 14 residues. The germline V gene encodes CDR1 SGHAT and CDR2 FQNNGV. Trimming took 2 bases from V and 7 from J; bases not matched to a gene: 7. DNA for the CDR3: TGTGCCAGCAGCTTATTTGAGCGGGAGCGGGAGCAGTACTTC. This translates into CASSLFEREREQYF.